Below, 20 T cell receptor beta chains from the same sample are listed, as sequenced in a study of response to subunit inactivated influenza vaccine. TCRdb ran MiXCR on the RT-PCR reads and lists one entry per CDR3 protein. The data show some 640,000 distinct CDR3 sequences, about 15% seen once. The specimen was PBMCs from blood, collected 14 to 15 days before vaccination. The source of these receptors is a man aged 45 to 65 who received an inactivated influenza vaccine.

With respect to this clonotype: Given a much more abundant clone one base away, this may be a read error. The rearrangement uses TRBV12-3 or TRBV12-4 and TRBJ1-1; tentative D call: TRBD1 (5 bases). The CDR3 runs 18 residues. The DNA for the CDR3 is TGTGCCCGCAGTTTACGACGGACATTGAACCGCCCGCCCACTGAAGCTTTCTTT. This codes for CARSLRRTLNRPPTEAFF.

Ten or more counts support this clonotype. The rearrangement uses TRBV11-1 and TRBJ1-1; D ambiguous. Germline lookup yields CDR1 SGHAT and CDR2 FQDESV (reference sequence). This CDR3 has 13 amino acids. V lost 2 bases and J 5 bases, leaving 9 bases between the germline ends. CDR3 amino acids: CASSLYRETEAFF. CDR3 bases: TGTGCCAGCAGCTTATATAGGGAGACTGAAGCTTTCTTT. The whole variable domain, filled in from reference TRBV11-1 and TRBJ1-1, reads EAEVAQSPRYKITEKSQAVAFWCDPISGHATLYWYRQILGQGPELLVQFQDESVVDDSQLPKDRFSAERLKGVDSTLKIQPAELGDSAMYLCASSLYRETEAFFGQGTRLTVV.

The sample holds a few counts of this clonotype. V gene TRBV4-3 combines with J gene TRBJ1-1; D call uncertain. The CDR3 totals 14 residues. Germline V lookup: CDR1 LGHNA, CDR2 YSLEER. The V end was cut by 2 bases, the J end by 2 bases, with 9 bases between. In nucleotides, the CDR3 is TGCGCCAGCAGCCAAAGGACGACTAACACTGAAGCTTTCTTT. Its translation is CASSQRTTNTEAFF.

This sequence joins TRBV28 and TRBJ2-1; D not resolved. The CDR3 contains 14 residues. Trimming took 5 bases from V and 3 from J, leaving 11 bases between them. Germline CDR1 is MDHEN and CDR2 is SYDVKM. Here the CDR3 DNA reads TGTGCCAGCAGTCTACTCGCATTCTACAATGAGCAGTTCTTC. This sequence encodes CASSLLAFYNEQFF.

The chain is built from TRBV19 and TRBJ2-1; the match to TRBD2 covers 13 bases. This CDR3 is 18 amino acids long. CDR1 is LNHDA and CDR2 is SQIVND in the germline V gene (reference sequence). V gave up 6 bases and J gave up 2 bases; unmatched junction bases: 10. The CDR3 spells CASSPQRTSGSTYNEQFF. Here the CDR3 DNA reads TGTGCCAGTAGCCCCCAGAGGACTAGCGGGAGTACCTACAATGAGCAGTTCTTC. Filled out from reference TRBV19 and TRBJ2-1, the complete variable domain reads DGGITQSPKYLFRKEGQNVTLSCEQNLNHDAMYWYRQDPGQGLRLIYYSQIVNDFQKGDIAEGYSVSREKKESFPLTVTSAQKNPTAFYLCASSPQRTSGSTYNEQFFGPGTRLTVL.

This clonotype came up a few times. J is TRBJ1-1 and V is TRBV28; a possible D gene is TRBD1 (6 bases). CDR1 and CDR2 from the germline V gene are MDHEN and SYDVKM. With 2 bases removed from V and 4 bases from J, the gap between germline ends came to 17 bases. This CDR3 region has 16 residues. CDR3 in DNA: TGTGCCAGCAGTTTAAGCCAGGGGTCCTGGGTCACTGAAGCTTTCTTT. Translated: CASSLSQGSWVTEAFF.

The chain links TRBV4-3 to TRBJ2-7, with 9 bases lining up with TRBD2. The CDR3 is 17 residues long. V was clipped by 2 bases and J by 0 bases; unmatched bases: 8. Germline CDR1 LGHNA, CDR2 YSLEER. The CDR3 here is CASSQSPLAGTSYEQYF. The CDR3, as DNA: TGCGCCAGCAGCCAATCCCCCCTAGCGGGAACCTCCTACGAGCAGTACTTC.

This clonotype was recorded many times. The chain is built from TRBV29-1 and TRBJ2-1; TRBD2 matches at 8 bases. The germline CDR1 and CDR2 sequences are SQVTM and ANQGSEA. J gave up 0 bases and V 7 bases, and 2 bases lay outside the gene matches. CDR3 length: 13 amino acids. The CDR3 nucleotides read TGCAGCGCCGCGGGGGGCTCCTACAATGAGCAGTTCTTC. Translation: CSAAGGSYNEQFF.

V gene TRBV9 combines with J gene TRBJ2-3, with 9 bases aligning to TRBD1. The CDR3 extends over 15 amino acids. CDR1 is SGDLS and CDR2 is YYNGEE in the germline V gene. V shed 2 bases, J shed 3 bases, and the junction held 4 bases outside the gene matches. This CDR3 is CASSVGGQGTDTQYF. CDR3 DNA: TGTGCCAGCAGCGTCGGAGGACAGGGGACAGATACGCAGTATTTT. Variable domain in full (rest from reference TRBV9 and TRBJ2-3): DSGVTQTPKHLITATGQRVTLRCSPRSGDLSVYWYQQSLDQGLQFLIQYYNGEERAKGNILERFSAQQFPDLHSELNLSSLELGDSALYFCASSVGGQGTDTQYFGPGTRLTVL.

The genes are TRBV6-1 and TRBJ2-7, with no clear D. Trimming removed 5 bases at V and 4 bases at J, with 15 bases between. CDR3 size: 14 residues. Germline V gives CDR1 MNHNS, CDR2 SASEGT. The CDR3 loop is CASSPQHLGYEQYF. The CDR3 nucleotides read TGTGCCAGCAGTCCCCAGCACCTTGGTTACGAGCAGTACTTC.

This clonotype was counted between two and nine times. The genes are TRBV12-3 or TRBV12-4 and TRBJ2-7, with D perhaps TRBD2 (6 bases). Deletions cut 6 bases from V and 6 bases from J, with 18 bases between. CDR3 length equals 14 residues. Here the CDR3 DNA reads TGTGCCAGCAGCCAGCAGGAGGGATTCTCCGAGCAGTACTTC. Its protein is CASSQQEGFSEQYF.

This clonotype was detected many times. The chain recombines TRBV12-3 or TRBV12-4 with TRBJ1-5, with 10 bases lining up with TRBD1. This CDR3 comprises 17 residues. J was trimmed by 6 bases and V by 6 bases; bases with no gene match: 14. The CDR3 loop is CASSYGGRTGGIQPQHF. The CDR3 DNA follows: TGTGCCAGCAGCTATGGGGGGAGGACAGGGGGAATTCAGCCCCAGCATTTT.

This clonotype occurred once. The V gene is TRBV27, the J gene TRBJ2-2, with 9 bases that match TRBD2. V lost 4 bases and J lost 6; bases outside the gene matches: 6. CDR1 and CDR2 (germline): MNHEY, SMNVEV (reference sequence). The CDR3 totals 15 residues. The CDR3 DNA is TGTGCCAGCAGTTATAGCGGGGGAGGGGCCGGGGAGCTGTTTTTT. It translates to CASSYSGGGAGELFF.

This clonotype was observed at least ten times. CDR3 residues: CASSPYDSEGTQYF. CDR3 DNA sequence: TGTGCCAGCAGCCCCTACGACTCCGAGGGTACGCAGTATTTT. The chain joins TRBV3-1 to TRBJ2-3; D is perhaps TRBD2 (5 bases). V shed 4 bases and J shed 8 bases, with 16 bases lying between them. This CDR3 is built from 14 residues. In germline, CDR1 is LGHDT, CDR2 YNNKEL (reference sequence).

This clonotype was seen a handful of times. The chain links TRBV5-1 to TRBJ2-5; D gene ambiguous. The CDR3 length is 12 residues. Germline V lookup: CDR1 SGHRS, CDR2 YFSETQ. Trimming removed 7 bases at V and 1 base at J, with 8 bases between. CDR3 nucleotide sequence: TGCGCCAGCTATAGGGCCCAAGAGACCCAGTACTTC. It is translated as CASYRAQETQYF.

The chain has TRBV10-3 and TRBJ2-7; D may match TRBD1 or TRBD2 (5 bases each). Germline values: CDR1 ENHRY, CDR2 SYGVKD. The ends were cut back, 3 bases at V and 5 bases at J, with 26 bases in the middle. This CDR3 has 18 residues. CDR3: CAISDPSPGPLLPHEQYF. CDR3 DNA sequence: TGTGCCATCAGTGACCCTTCACCGGGACCCCTTTTACCCCACGAGCAGTACTTC.

This chain uses TRBV29-1 with TRBJ1-1, with 7 bases fitting TRBD1. The CDR3 extends over 11 amino acids. Looked up from germline, CDR1 is SQVTM and CDR2 is ANQGSEA. The trim removed 4 bases at V and 7 bases at J, leaving 3 bases unmatched. CDR3 region: CSVGGQVEAFF. The CDR3 bases are TGCAGCGTTGGCGGACAGGTTGAAGCTTTCTTT.

This clonotype was seen a few times. This chain uses TRBV10-3 with TRBJ1-3, with D possibly being TRBD1 (5 bases). Germline CDR1 ENHRY, CDR2 SYGVKD. Trimming took off 4 bases at V and 0 bases at J, with 10 bases between the two ends. The CDR3 consists of 15 residues. The CDR3 nucleotides are TGTGCCATCAGTGGTGCAGGGAGCTCTGGAAACACCATATATTTT. Amino acid sequence: CAISGAGSSGNTIYF.

This clonotype was recorded a few times. The chain is built from TRBV12-3 or TRBV12-4 and TRBJ1-5; D not resolved. The V gene lost 3 bases and the J gene lost 2 bases, with 11 bases spanning the gap. The CDR3 is made up of 15 amino acids. The chain's CDR3 is CASSFRYLGNQPQHF. As DNA, the CDR3 is TGTGCCAGCAGTTTCAGGTACCTCGGCAATCAGCCCCAGCATTTT.

This clonotype occurred a few times. This sequence joins TRBV15 and TRBJ1-5, with D possibly matching TRBD1 (6 bases). The V gene's germline CDR1 is LNHNV and CDR2 YYDKDF (reference sequence). The CDR3 totals 14 residues. V lost 0 bases and J 6 bases, leaving 9 bases between the germline ends. The CDR3 reads CATSRDQGLQPQHF. CDR3 coding DNA: TGTGCCACCAGCAGAGATCAGGGGCTTCAGCCCCAGCATTTT.